This is a list of T cell receptor beta chains from one sample in a study of blood T cell repertoires in COVID-19. TCRdb's copy holds only in-frame clones and misses some; the assay was immunoSEQ multiplex PCR. The sample holds 250,000 to 300,000 clones, 88% seen once. What was sequenced was peripheral blood. These receptors were collected from a woman aged 25 to 39 with acute or convalescent COVID-19. CDR3s include the opening cysteine and the closing phenylalanine or tryptophan. The D gene is left open where the match is weak. Rows give clone size only sometimes, using once, few, many, or a class for an expanded clone.

CDR3nt | CDR3aa | abundance | j_gene | v_gene | d_gene
TGTGCCAGCAGCCAGAGAGGACTAGAAGTCCGGGAGCAGTTCTTC | CASSQRGLEVREQFF | . | TRBJ2-1 | TRBV7-9 | TRBD2
TGTGCCAGTTTGACAGGGAACACCGGGGAGCTGTTTTTT | CASLTGNTGELFF | . | TRBJ2-2 | TRBV27 | .
TGTGCCAGCAGCCAGCGGGAGGACAGTCGATCGACATATGGCTACACCTTC | CASSQREDSRSTYGYTF | . | TRBJ1-2 | TRBV7-2 | .
TGTGCCAGCAGTTTATCGGTTAGCGGGGCTAGCACAGATACGCAGTATTTT | CASSLSVSGASTDTQYF | once | TRBJ2-3 | TRBV27 | TRBD2
TGTGCCAGCAGCTGGACAGGGGTGGGGGTGACCCAGTACTTC | CASSWTGVGVTQYF | . | TRBJ2-5 | TRBV27 | TRBD1
TGTGCCAGCAGTGCCCAGACAGGGTACCAAGAGACCCAGTACTTC | CASSAQTGYQETQYF | . | TRBJ2-5 | TRBV27 | TRBD1
TGTGCCAGTATCTCAGGACAGGGAACCAATCAGCCCCAGCATTTT | CASISGQGTNQPQHF | . | TRBJ1-5 | TRBV19 | TRBD1
TGTGCCAGCAGGGGGACTGGCACAGATACGCAGTATTTT | CASRGTGTDTQYF | once | TRBJ2-3 | TRBV25-1 | .
TGTGCCAGCAGCTTAGGACTAGCGGGAGAGGAAGGAGATACGCAGTATTTT | CASSLGLAGEEGDTQYF | . | TRBJ2-3 | TRBV11-3 | TRBD2
TGTGCCTGGAGTGTTGCGGGTCGAAAGCAGTTCTTC | CAWSVAGRKQFF | once | TRBJ2-1 | TRBV30 | .
TGTGCCACCAGCAGAGATCGGGGTCCCGAGCGGACTGAAGCTTTCTTT | CATSRDRGPERTEAFF | once | TRBJ1-1 | TRBV15 | .
TGTGCCTGGAGTGTAGCCAGGGGGAGCTATGGCTACACCTTC | CAWSVARGSYGYTF | . | TRBJ1-2 | TRBV30 | TRBD1
TGTGCCAGCAGCTCACTAGCGGGAGGATTGGGCAATGAGCAGTTCTTC | CASSSLAGGLGNEQFF | . | TRBJ2-1 | TRBV9 | TRBD2
TGTGCCAGCACCTGGACTAGCGGGAATGAGCAGTTCTTC | CASTWTSGNEQFF | many | TRBJ2-1 | TRBV7-2 | TRBD2
TGTGCCTGGAGTCTCTCCTATGGCTACACCTTC | CAWSLSYGYTF | few | TRBJ1-2 | TRBV30 | .
TGTGCCAGCAGCACCGGGACAGGGGGTTTTTACGAGCAGTACTTC | CASSTGTGGFYEQYF | . | TRBJ2-7 | TRBV5-4 | TRBD1
TGTGCCAGCGCAAGCAGACTGGGGAGCTCCTACGAGCAGTACTTC | CASASRLGSSYEQYF | . | TRBJ2-7 | TRBV19 | .
TGTGCCAGCAGCTCAAACTTAGACAGCGCAACTAATGAAAAACTGTTTTTT | CASSSNLDSATNEKLFF | . | TRBJ1-4 | TRBV4-2 | .
TGTGCCAGCAGAAACCCAGAGGAGGGTCCTAGTGGCTACACCTTC | CASRNPEEGPSGYTF | . | TRBJ1-2 | TRBV6-5 | .
TGTGCCAGCAGTGAAGTGGAACTAGCGGTTACCGGGGAGCTGTTTTTT | CASSEVELAVTGELFF | . | TRBJ2-2 | TRBV25-1 | TRBD2
TGTGCCAGCAGTATCCCTAGCGGGAGGGCCCTCACAGATACGCAGTATTTT | CASSIPSGRALTDTQYF | . | TRBJ2-3 | TRBV6-2/TRBV6-3 | TRBD2
TGTGCCAGCAGTTTCGGGACAGGGACCACCACAGATACGCAGTATTTT | CASSFGTGTTTDTQYF | . | TRBJ2-3 | TRBV6-5 | TRBD1
TGTGCCAGCAGCGTAACACGCGGGGACAGGGTCTCACCCCTCCACTTT | CASSVTRGDRVSPLHF | . | TRBJ1-6 | TRBV11-3 | TRBD1
TGTGCCAGCAGCCAAGATCGGTGGGAACAGGGGGCGAACACTGAAGCTTTCTTT | CASSQDRWEQGANTEAFF | once | TRBJ1-1 | TRBV3-1/TRBV3-2 | TRBD1
TGTGCCAGCAGTGAAAGGCCAGCGGGAGGGCCCCCGATAACGCAGTATTTT | CASSERPAGGPPITQYF | . | TRBJ2-3 | TRBV6-1 | TRBD2
TGTGCCAGCAGCTTGGGGGACACCTACGAGCAGTACTTC | CASSLGDTYEQYF | . | TRBJ2-7 | TRBV5-6 | .
TGTGCCAGCACCGCGGACTACCTACAGGAAAGCTCTGGAAACACCATATATTTT | CASTADYLQESSGNTIYF | . | TRBJ1-3 | TRBV3-1/TRBV3-2 | .
TGTGCCACCTTAGCGGAAAATCAAGAGACCCAGTACTTC | CATLAENQETQYF | . | TRBJ2-5 | TRBV19 | .
TGTGCCAGCAGTTTATCCTCCGATACGCAGTATTTT | CASSLSSDTQYF | . | TRBJ2-3 | TRBV27 | .
TGCGCCAGCAGCCAGGGCCTACAGGGGATGGGCTATGGCTACACCTTC | CASSQGLQGMGYGYTF | . | TRBJ1-2 | TRBV4-3 | TRBD1
TGTGCCAGTAGTATGGTTTGGACAGGGGGCTTTAGGGGCAATCAGCCCCAGCATTTT | CASSMVWTGGFRGNQPQHF | . | TRBJ1-5 | TRBV19 | TRBD1
TGCGCCAGCAGCTTCTACCGACAGGGGGCGACGATCACCGGGGAGCTGTTTTTT | CASSFYRQGATITGELFF | . | TRBJ2-2 | TRBV5-1 | TRBD1
TGTGCCAGCAGCCAAGTCAGGTTCACCGGGGAGCTGTTTTTT | CASSQVRFTGELFF | once | TRBJ2-2 | TRBV14 | .
TGTGCCAGCAGCGTAGGCCCCAGATATAGCGGGAAGAGCTCCTACGAGCAGTACTTC | CASSVGPRYSGKSSYEQYF | once | TRBJ2-7 | TRBV9 | TRBD2
TGTGCCAGCTCACCTGCGGGGGAACGGGGCTACACCTTC | CASSPAGERGYTF | . | TRBJ1-2 | TRBV18 | .
TGCGCCAGCAGCTGGCCTGGGGGCGGGGAGACCCAGTACTTC | CASSWPGGGETQYF | . | TRBJ2-5 | TRBV5-1 | .